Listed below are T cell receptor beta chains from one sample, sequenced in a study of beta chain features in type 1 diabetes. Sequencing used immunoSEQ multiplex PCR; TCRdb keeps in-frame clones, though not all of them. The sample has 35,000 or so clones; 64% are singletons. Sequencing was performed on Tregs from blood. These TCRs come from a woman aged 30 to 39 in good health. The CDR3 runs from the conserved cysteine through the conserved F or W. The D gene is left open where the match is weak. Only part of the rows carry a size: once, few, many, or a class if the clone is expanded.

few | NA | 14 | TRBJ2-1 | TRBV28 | CASSRRNSYNEQFF | TGTGCCAGCAGTAGGAGGAACTCCTACAATGAGCAGTTCTTC
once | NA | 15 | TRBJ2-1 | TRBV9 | CASSGIVSSTNEQFF | TGTGCCAGCAGCGGCATAGTGAGTAGCACCAATGAGCAGTTCTTC
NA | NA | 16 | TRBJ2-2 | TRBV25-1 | CASSLAGTPNTGELFF | TGTGCCAGCAGTCTCGCCGGGACACCGAACACCGGGGAGCTGTTTTTT
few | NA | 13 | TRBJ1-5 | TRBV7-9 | CASSSGGYQPQHF | TGTGCCAGCAGCTCGGGAGGGTATCAGCCCCAGCATTTT
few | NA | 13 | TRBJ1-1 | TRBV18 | CASSWLQDTEAFF | TGTGCCAGCTCTTGGCTCCAGGACACTGAAGCTTTCTTT
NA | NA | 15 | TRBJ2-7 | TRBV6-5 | CASSYSQVTRYEQYF | TGTGCCAGCAGTTACTCCCAGGTGACGAGATACGAGCAGTACTTC
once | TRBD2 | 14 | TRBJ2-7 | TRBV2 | CASRRTSGSYEQYF | TGTGCCAGCCGACGGACTAGCGGCTCCTACGAGCAGTACTTC
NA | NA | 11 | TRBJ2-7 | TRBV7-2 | CASSIRYEQYF | TGTGCCAGCAGCATCCGCTACGAGCAGTACTTC
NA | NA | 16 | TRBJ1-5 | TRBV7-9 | CASTRAEALGVQPQHF | TGTGCCAGCACCCGGGCGGAGGCACTAGGTGTTCAGCCCCAGCATTTT
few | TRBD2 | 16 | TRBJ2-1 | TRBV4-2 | CASSQGTSGMSNEQFF | TGTGCCAGCAGCCAGGGGACTAGCGGGATGTCAAATGAGCAGTTCTTC
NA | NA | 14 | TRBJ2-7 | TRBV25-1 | CASSELGSSYEQYF | TGTGCCAGCAGTGAACTTGGGAGCTCCTACGAGCAGTACTTC